This TCR beta chain was identified during a study of T cell repertoires in cytomegalovirus infection. Turning to the study itself: Based on public TCR beta signatures, there were indications of CMV infection and of a matching HLA type.

Note on this clonotype: Its cognate antigen is unknown.

TCRdb called the reads again in MiXCR, with one record for every CDR3 protein. In the table there are approximately 500,000 distinct CDR3 sequences, 25% to 35% of which are singletons. Study observations and caveats: Dominating the ex vivo response were TCR beta clonotypes that were CMV-specific and HLA-C-restricted.

The CDR3 contains 15 residues. Trimming removed 7 bases from V and 7 bases from J; junction bases left unmatched: 13. Germline V gene lookup returns CDR1 SNHLY and CDR2 FYNNEI. This TCR came from a human donor in good health (CMV status not recorded). Some clones in this sample may be carry-over from other donors' samples. The sequenced sample was cultured PBMCs, obtained from culture after CMV antigen stimulation. V usage is TRBV2 and J usage is TRBJ2-1, with 7 bases fitting TRBD2. CDR3: CASNHPGLGVNEQFF. CDR3 nucleotides: TGTGCCAGCAACCATCCAGGACTAGGGGTAAATGAGCAGTTCTTC.